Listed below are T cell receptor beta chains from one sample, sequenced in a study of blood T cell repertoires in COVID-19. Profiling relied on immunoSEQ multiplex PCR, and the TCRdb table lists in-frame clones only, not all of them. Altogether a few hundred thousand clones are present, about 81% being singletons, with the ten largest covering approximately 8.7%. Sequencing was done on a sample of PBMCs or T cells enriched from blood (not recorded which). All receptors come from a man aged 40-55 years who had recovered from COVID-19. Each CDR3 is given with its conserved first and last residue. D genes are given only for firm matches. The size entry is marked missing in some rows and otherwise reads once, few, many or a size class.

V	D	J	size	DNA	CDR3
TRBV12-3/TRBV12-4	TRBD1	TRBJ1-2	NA	TGTGCCAGCAGTCCCATAGGGGGCTTAGGCTACACCTTC	CASSPIGGLGYTF
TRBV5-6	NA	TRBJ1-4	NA	TGTGCCAGCAGCTCGACAGTAAGCGAAAAACTGTTTTTT	CASSSTVSEKLFF
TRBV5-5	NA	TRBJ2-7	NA	TGTGCCAGCAGCAAGGACATTTTCGAGCAGTACTTC	CASSKDIFEQYF
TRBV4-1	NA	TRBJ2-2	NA	TGCGCCAGCAGCCGGATCAGGGGCGCGGACACCGGGGAGCTGTTTTTT	CASSRIRGADTGELFF
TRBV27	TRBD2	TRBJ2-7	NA	TGTGCCAGCAGGGGACTAGCGGGGACCTCCTACGAGCAGTACTTC	CASRGLAGTSYEQYF
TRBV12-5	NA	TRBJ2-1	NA	TGTGCTAGTGGTTTGGGCAGTAGCTGGTACAATGAGCAGTTCTTC	CASGLGSSWYNEQFF
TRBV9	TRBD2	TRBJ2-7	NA	TGTGCCAGCAGCGCCCGCGGGGGGGCGTACGAGCAGTACTTC	CASSARGGAYEQYF
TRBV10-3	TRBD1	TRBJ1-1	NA	TGTGCCATCAGTTCGGGACAGGGGCGGAGAAACACTGAAGCTTTCTTT	CAISSGQGRRNTEAFF
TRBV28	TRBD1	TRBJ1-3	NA	TGTGCCAGCAGGCCCATGACAGGGGGTAAAAACACCATATATTTT	CASRPMTGGKNTIYF
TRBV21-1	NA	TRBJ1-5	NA	TGTGCCAGCAGCAAAGCCGGACAGGGGGCGCATCAGCCCCAGCATTTT	CASSKAGQGAHQPQHF
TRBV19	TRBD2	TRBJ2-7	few	TGTGCCAGTAGTATCCTAGCGGGAGGTGCCTACGAGCAGTACTTC	CASSILAGGAYEQYF
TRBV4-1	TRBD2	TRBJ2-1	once	TGCGCCAGCAGAGGTACGGGAGGAGCCAATGAGCAGTTCTTC	CASRGTGGANEQFF
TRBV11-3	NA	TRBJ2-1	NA	TGTGCCAGCAGCTCAAGGGGGGGGGAGCAGTTCTTC	CASSSRGGEQFF
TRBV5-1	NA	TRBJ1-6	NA	TGCGCCAGCAGCAAGGACATGGGCGTTTCCCTCCACTTT	CASSKDMGVSLHF
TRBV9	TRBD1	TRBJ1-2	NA	TGTGCCAGCAGCGTCGACAGGGGTGGCTATGGCTACACCTTC	CASSVDRGGYGYTF
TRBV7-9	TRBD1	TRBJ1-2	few	TGTGCCAGCAGCTTAGGCGGGACAGGGGACTTCAGGGGCTATGGCTACACCTTC	CASSLGGTGDFRGYGYTF
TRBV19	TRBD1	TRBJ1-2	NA	TGTGCCAGTAGCACCCCTTTCCGGGACAGTTTGTCGGGAAGGGGCTACACCTTC	CASSTPFRDSLSGRGYTF
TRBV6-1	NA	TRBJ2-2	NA	TGTGCCAGCAGTGAACGGACCGGGGAGCTGTTTTTT	CASSERTGELFF
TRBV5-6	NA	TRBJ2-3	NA	TGTGCCAGCAGCTTGAAGGGGGTTGATACGCAGTATTTT	CASSLKGVDTQYF
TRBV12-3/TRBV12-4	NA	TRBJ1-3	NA	TGTGCCAGCAGCTTGGGCCTTAGTAACACCATATATTTT	CASSLGLSNTIYF
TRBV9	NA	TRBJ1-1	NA	TGTGCCAGCAGCGCGACAGAAATGAACACTGAAGCTTTCTTT	CASSATEMNTEAFF
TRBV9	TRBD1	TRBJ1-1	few	TGTGCCAGCAGCGTACAGGGGGGTGAAGCTTTCTTT	CASSVQGGEAFF
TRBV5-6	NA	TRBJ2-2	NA	TGTGCCAGCAGCTTGGTGCAGGGATGGGCCGGGGAGCTGTTTTTT	CASSLVQGWAGELFF
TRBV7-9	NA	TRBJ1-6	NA	TGTGCCAGCAGCTTGCTACGGGGGAATTCACCCCTCCACTTT	CASSLLRGNSPLHF
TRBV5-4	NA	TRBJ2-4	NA	TGTGCCAGCAGCTTGGGAGGACTCCCAGGAGTCAAAAACATTCAGTACTTC	CASSLGGLPGVKNIQYF